Following are 27 T cell receptor beta chains from one sample sequenced in a study of blood T cell repertoires in COVID-19. The protocol was immunoSEQ multiplex PCR, while the TCRdb copy is restricted to in-frame clones and leaves out a portion. This sample has about 160,000 clones, with roughly 91% found just once. What was sequenced was peripheral blood. The receptor source for this set is a woman in her 50s with acute or convalescent COVID-19.

The CDR3 sequence: CASGNTEAFF. For the CDR3, the DNA is TGTGCCAGCGGCAACACTGAAGCTTTCTTT. This chain connects TRBV14 to TRBJ1-1; D not resolved. Germline assignment: CDR1 SGHDN and CDR2 FVKESK. V lost 8 bases and J 2 bases, leaving 3 bases between the germline ends. The CDR3 contains 10 residues.

The chain uses TRBV19 and TRBJ1-5, with 10 positions matching TRBD1. The CDR3 covers 15 residues. CDR1 is LNHDA and CDR2 is SQIVND in the germline V gene (reference sequence). V lost 7 bases and J lost 7; bases outside the gene matches: 10. The CDR3 sequence is CASIESRDRGQPQHF. The CDR3, as DNA: TGTGCCAGTATCGAGAGCCGGGACAGGGGCCAGCCCCAGCATTTT.

In DNA, the CDR3 is TGCGCCAGCAGTGAGCGGAGGGGACTACCCCCCTACGAGCAGTACTTC. It codes for CASSERRGLPPYEQYF. The chain has TRBV10-2 and TRBJ2-7; TRBD2 agrees at 7 bases. Germline CDR1 WSHSY, CDR2 SAAADI. V trimming: 2 bases; J trimming: 2 bases; junction bases outside the gene matches: 9. The CDR3 runs to 16 residues.

This sequence joins TRBV19 and TRBJ1-1; D perhaps matches TRBD1 (5 bases). The V gene lost 4 bases and the J gene lost 6 bases, with 6 bases spanning the gap. Germline V gene data show CDR1 as LNHDA and CDR2 as SQIVND (reference sequence). The CDR3 is 11 residues long. CDR3 region: CASSRGAEAFF. Written as DNA, the CDR3 is TGTGCCAGTAGTAGGGGGGCTGAAGCTTTCTTT.

The V and J genes are TRBV3-1 (or the pseudogene TRBV3-2) and TRBJ2-2; 12 bases line up with TRBD2. Germline trimming cut 4 bases from V and 4 bases from J; bases unmatched to any gene: 4. CDR3 length equals 16 residues. Germline values: CDR1 LGHDT, CDR2 YNNKEL (reference sequence). DNA of the CDR3: TGTGCCAGCAGCCCCGGACTAGCGGGGCTCACCGGGGAGCTGTTTTTT. Translation gives CASSPGLAGLTGELFF.

This clone came up once. The chain carries TRBV25-1 and TRBJ2-3, with D unclear. The CDR3 totals 13 residues. Germline CDR1 and CDR2: MGHDK and SYGVNS. V lost 2 bases to trimming and J lost 2 bases, with 5 bases between them. This CDR3 is CASSEQATDTQYF. The CDR3 DNA follows: TGTGCCAGCAGTGAACAAGCCACAGATACGCAGTATTTT.

The V gene is TRBV2, the J gene TRBJ1-2, with 7 bases identical to TRBD1. In germline, CDR1 is SNHLY, CDR2 FYNNEI. There are 14 residues in the CDR3. V shed 6 bases and J 7 bases; nucleotides not matched to a gene: 11. This CDR3 reads CASSGNKGASGYTF. CDR3 DNA sequence: TGTGCCAGCAGCGGAAACAAGGGGGCCAGTGGCTACACCTTC.

V and J are TRBV27 and TRBJ2-7; 8 positions match TRBD2. Germline CDR1 is MNHEY and CDR2 is SMNVEV (reference sequence). V dropped 4 bases and J dropped 0; count of bases not matched to a gene: 8. This CDR3 contains 16 residues. CDR3 coding DNA: TGTGCCAGCAGTTGGAGTAGCGGGGAGTCCTCCTACGAGCAGTACTTC. Its translation: CASSWSSGESSYEQYF.

In its sample, this clone was seen once. The rearrangement uses TRBV6-5 and TRBJ2-1; tentatively, D is TRBD1 (6 bases). CDR3 length equals 11 residues. Trimming took off 6 bases at V and 9 bases at J, with 9 bases between the two ends. The germline V gene encodes CDR1 MNHEY and CDR2 SVGAGI. CDR3 amino acids: CASSLGGEQFF. The CDR3 DNA reads TGTGCCAGCAGCCTAGGGGGTGAGCAGTTCTTC.

The chain employs TRBV7-9 and TRBJ2-7; the D gene is possibly TRBD1 (6 bases). V was pared by 5 bases and J by 3 bases, with 11 bases between. This CDR3 comprises 13 residues. The germline CDR1 and CDR2 sequences are SEHNR and FQNEAQ (reference sequence). This chain's CDR3 is CASSPWTVYEQYF. CDR3 bases: TGTGCCAGCAGCCCCTGGACAGTCTACGAGCAGTACTTC.

The chain carries TRBV5-6 and TRBJ2-4; 11 bases fit TRBD2. The CDR3 is made up of 16 amino acids. V was pared by 1 base and J by 4 bases, with 4 bases of the junction left unmatched. CDR1 SGHDT and CDR2 YYEEEE come from the germline V gene. CDR3 sequence (DNA): TGTGCCAGCAGCTTGACTGGGACTAGCGGAAAAAACATTCAGTACTTC. Its protein is CASSLTGTSGKNIQYF. The entire variable domain, with the rest obtained from reference TRBV5-6 and TRBJ2-4, is as follows: DAGVTQSPTHLIKTRGQQVTLRCSPKSGHDTVSWYQQALGQGPQFIFQYYEEEERQRGNFPDRFSGHQFPNYSSELNVNALLLGDSALYLCASSLTGTSGKNIQYFGAGTRLSVL.

The rearrangement uses TRBV14 and TRBJ2-7, with 9 bases lining up with TRBD1. Per germline, CDR1 SGHDN and CDR2 FVKESK. The CDR3 extends over 15 amino acids. V lost 4 bases and J lost 1; bases outside the gene matches: 5. The CDR3 DNA is TGTGCCAGCAGCCTCGGGACAGGGATTTCCTACGAGCAGTACTTC. As protein: CASSLGTGISYEQYF.

Points on this clone: One junction end does not reproduce the germline sequence, and a read error may be involved. The V call is TRBV2, the J call TRBJ2-3, with D tentatively TRBD2 (6 bases). The V gene's germline CDR1 is SNHLY and CDR2 FYNNEI. CDR3 length: 12 amino acids. This CDR3 is CASREGGDTQYF. DNA of the CDR3: TGTGCCAGCAGAGAAGGAGGGGATACGCAGTATTTT.

This clone was found once. CDR3 sequence reads: CASSLAQGAVRGYTF. The CDR3 DNA reads TGTGCCAGCAGCTTAGCGCAGGGGGCGGTACGTGGCTACACCTTC. The chain has TRBV7-2 and TRBJ1-2; 8 bases fit TRBD1. J gave up 7 bases and V 0 bases, and 7 bases lay outside the gene matches. CDR3 length: 15 amino acids. CDR1 is SGHTA and CDR2 is FQGNSA in the germline V gene.

This clone has only a few counts. J is TRBJ1-5 and V is TRBV7-2; D is ambiguous. CDR3 size: 16 residues. Germline V CDR1 and CDR2: SGHTA, FQGNSA. V was clipped by 0 bases and J by 4 bases, with 13 bases between them. This CDR3 is CASSLAQSGGNQPQHF. The CDR3 nucleotides are TGTGCCAGCAGCTTAGCGCAATCAGGAGGTAATCAGCCCCAGCATTTT.

V usage is TRBV23-1 and J usage is TRBJ1-5, with D possibly being TRBD1 (5 bases). TRBV23-1 is an ORF, and what it does is uncertain. V lost 11 bases to trimming and J lost 0 bases, with 29 bases between them. The CDR3 covers 19 residues. In DNA, the CDR3 is TGCGCCCTCAAACCGCCCGGGGGGGGACTTAACTATAGCAATCAGCCCCAGCATTTT. This sequence encodes CALKPPGGGLNYSNQPQHF.

The chain joins TRBV5-6 to TRBJ2-1; no clear D. The CDR3 spans 13 residues. Germline V CDR1 and CDR2: SGHDT, YYEEEE. The V end lost 0 bases, the J end lost 6 bases, and 7 bases lay between the germline ends. The CDR3 region has the DNA TGTGCCAGCAGCTTGGGTGAGCCCAATGAGCAGTTCTTC. As protein: CASSLGEPNEQFF.

The genes are TRBV28 and TRBJ1-3; no clear D. The CDR3 sequence is 16 residues long. V lost 6 bases and J 0 bases, leaving 15 bases between the germline ends. Germline V gene data show CDR1 as MDHEN and CDR2 as SYDVKM. CDR3 sequence reads: CASSVIIRSSGNTIYF. DNA of the CDR3: TGTGCCAGCAGCGTAATAATCAGAAGCTCTGGAAACACCATATATTTT.

This sequence joins TRBV9 and TRBJ2-1, with D possibly TRBD1 on 5 matching bases. V was trimmed by 0 bases and J by 3 bases, leaving 10 bases between them. CDR3 length equals 15 residues. Looked up from germline, CDR1 is SGDLS and CDR2 is YYNGEE. The CDR3 sequence: CASSVEGNYYNEQFF. Written as DNA, the CDR3 is TGTGCCAGCAGCGTAGAGGGGAACTACTACAATGAGCAGTTCTTC.

The gene calls are TRBV27 and TRBJ1-5; D call uncertain. Trimming removed 2 bases at V and 5 bases at J, with 7 bases between. CDR3 length: 13 residues. The germline CDR1 and CDR2 sequences are MNHEY and SMNVEV (reference sequence). The CDR3 sequence: CASSLRQDQPQHF. The CDR3 DNA reads as TGTGCCAGCAGTTTACGGCAGGATCAGCCCCAGCATTTT.

The chain uses TRBV7-2 and TRBJ2-4; no definite D call. CDR1 is SGHTA, CDR2 FQGNSA, per germline. Trimming took off 5 bases at V and 0 bases at J, with 14 bases between the two ends. CDR3 size: 16 residues. The CDR3 coding sequence is TGTGCCAGCAGCCAAGCCGCAACTCTAGCCAAAAACATTCAGTACTTC. It specifies CASSQAATLAKNIQYF. The variable domain in full, completed from reference TRBV7-2 and TRBJ2-4, reads GAGVSQSPSNKVTEKGKDVELRCDPISGHTALYWYRQSLGQGLEFLIYFQGNSAPDKSGLPSDRFSAERTGGSVSTLTIQRTQQEDSAVYLCASSQAATLAKNIQYFGAGTRLSVL.

CDR3: CASSLTTVVYGYTF. The CDR3 bases are TGTGCCAGCAGCCTCACGACAGTTGTCTATGGCTACACCTTC. The gene calls are TRBV28 and TRBJ1-2, with a tentative D call TRBD1 (5 bases). In germline, CDR1 is MDHEN, CDR2 SYDVKM. The CDR3 totals 14 residues. Trimming cost V 6 bases and J 4 bases, with 15 bases left between them.

The chain links TRBV5-5 to TRBJ2-7; unclear D gene. This CDR3 has 14 amino acids. Germline CDR1 SGHKS, CDR2 YYEKEE (reference sequence). The V and J ends lost 7 bases and 0 bases respectively, with 14 bases between them. CDR3 protein: CASQEDNPSYEQYF. CDR3 nucleotides: TGTGCCAGCCAAGAAGACAACCCCTCCTACGAGCAGTACTTC.

The genes are TRBV5-6 and TRBJ1-1; TRBD1 might be the D (5 bases). This CDR3 is 13 amino acids long. Trimming stripped 1 base from V and 5 bases from J, with 9 bases between. Germline V gene sequence: CDR1 SGHDT, CDR2 YYEEEE. CDR3 loop: CASSLFRGTEAFF. The DNA for the CDR3 is TGTGCCAGCAGCTTGTTCCGGGGGACTGAAGCTTTCTTT.

The rearrangement uses TRBV11-2 and TRBJ2-1, with D perhaps TRBD2 (6 bases). The CDR3 loop spans 17 amino acids. The germline V gene encodes CDR1 SGHAT and CDR2 FQNNGV. V was clipped by 4 bases and J by 3 bases, with 19 bases between them. The CDR3 loop is CASSSVGGNSLYNEQFF. The CDR3 nucleotides read TGTGCCAGCAGCTCCGTTGGGGGGAACTCTCTCTACAATGAGCAGTTCTTC.

V is TRBV4-3 and J is TRBJ1-6, with a tentative D call TRBD1 (6 bases). CDR1 is LGHNA, CDR2 YSLEER, per germline. Trimming pared 4 bases from V and 9 bases from J, leaving 19 bases between. This CDR3 contains 16 residues. For the CDR3, the DNA is TGCGCCAGCAGCCCCGAACCTCAGGGGTTGGGTTCACCCCTCCACTTT. Amino acid sequence: CASSPEPQGLGSPLHF.

The chain has TRBV2 and TRBJ2-7; D might be TRBD2 (6 bases). The germline CDR1 and CDR2 sequences are SNHLY and FYNNEI. V lost 2 bases and J 6 bases, leaving 11 bases between the germline ends. The CDR3 has 13 amino acids. The CDR3 reads CASSETGGAEQYF. The CDR3 DNA is TGTGCCAGCAGTGAAACTGGCGGGGCCGAGCAGTACTTC.